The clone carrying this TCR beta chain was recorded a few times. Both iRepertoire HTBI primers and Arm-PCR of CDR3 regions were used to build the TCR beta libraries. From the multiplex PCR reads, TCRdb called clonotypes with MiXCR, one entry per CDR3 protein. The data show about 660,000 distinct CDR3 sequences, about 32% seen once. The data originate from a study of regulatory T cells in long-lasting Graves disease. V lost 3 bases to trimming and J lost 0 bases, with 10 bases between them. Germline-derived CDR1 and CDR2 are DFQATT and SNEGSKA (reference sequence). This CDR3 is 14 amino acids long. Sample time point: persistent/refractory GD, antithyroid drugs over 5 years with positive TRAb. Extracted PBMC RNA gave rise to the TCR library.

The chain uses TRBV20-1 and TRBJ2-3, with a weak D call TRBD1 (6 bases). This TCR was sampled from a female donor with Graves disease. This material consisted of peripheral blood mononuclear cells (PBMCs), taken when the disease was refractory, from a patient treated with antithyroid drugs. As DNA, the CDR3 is TGCAGTGCTAGGGTGACAGGAAGCACAGATACGCAGTATTTT. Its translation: CSARVTGSTDTQYF.